The text below deals with one T cell receptor (beta chain). Ten or more counts support this clonotype. Its antigen remains undetermined. Base qualities are not recorded, but no much larger clone differs from it by a single base. V drops 8 bases and J drops 4 bases, leaving 14 bases in between. Measured from the cysteine to the phenylalanine, the CDR3 is 12 residues long. The DNA shown is the 36-base CDR3, in frame from base 1. From a lookup of the germline V gene (reference sequence), CDR1 and CDR2 are DFQATT and SNEGSKA. This entry comes from a study of neurological immune-mediated disorders (dated by TCRdb to the late 2010s). The study in broad terms: Of the 35 or so multiple sclerosis patients, around 31 had relapsing-remitting MS and 3 had secondary progressive MS. The study compared peripheral blood TCR-beta repertoires of HTLV-I-associated myelopathy (HAM/TSP) patients, multiple sclerosis patients and healthy controls using UMI-based sequencing. Alongside PBMC samples, the set of some 98 TCR-beta libraries contained longitudinal samples, technical triplicates, and paired CD4+ and CD8+ T-cell subsets that had been sorted. The cohort was made up of approximately 71 subjects, consisting of about 15 HAM/TSP patients, 35 or so multiple sclerosis patients and around 20 healthy controls. The full study reports these points: No clinical or MRI features were associated with the MS cluster, and the authors said that larger cohorts are needed. The highest TCR clonal expansion was observed in HAM/TSP patients, whereas the lowest was observed in MS patients, even when compared with healthy controls. Phylogenetic analysis grouped repertoires from 18 of 34 MS patients into a cluster of related CDR3 sequences, suggesting a possible repertoire-level signature. No identical CDR3 amino acid sequences were shared among expanded clones across subjects, suggesting private TCR-beta repertoires in all groups.

For unsorted PBMC libraries, 2 million PBMCs were used after storage in RNAlater at -80 degrees C until RNA extraction. Multiple sclerosis patients were enrolled in a US clinical protocol under which disease progression was evaluated by magnetic resonance imaging. PBMCs were separated from peripheral blood using Ficoll-Hypaque density gradient centrifugation and then cryopreserved in liquid nitrogen. To synthesize cDNA, template-switch 5'RACE was performed with a primer carrying a 10-nucleotide random unique molecular identifier so that each TCR transcript was tagged. Every sequencing run covered 15-18 subjects and yielded more than 170 million TCR-beta sequences. The RNeasy kit was used for extraction of total RNA. TCR-beta VDJ regions were amplified with primers for the TCR constant region and the 5'RACE anchor, using the KAPA Real-time Library Amplification kit. A first PCR added sample indexes and Illumina adaptors, and a second PCR then raised library yield. After purification with Ampure beads, the TCR product of roughly 650 bp was size-selected on a 2% E-gel SizeSelection system. Before pooling, libraries had their quality checked on a Bioanalyzer, their concentration measured with Qubit, and their quantity determined with the Kapa Library Quantification kit. An Illumina HiSeq 2500 was used to sequence the libraries paired-end at 2 x 150 bp. To increase sequence diversity, about 25-30% phiX was spiked into each library pool. Processing in the source paper ran as follows. The quality-filtered reads were processed with the UMI-based MiGEC pipeline, whose error correction step removed more than 90% of the raw TCR sequences. VDJ genes were aligned to IMGT germline references, and each clonotype was defined by a unique CDR3 amino acid sequence together with V-J genes. Clonal expansion, Shannon diversity and CDR3 relatedness (CalcPairwiseDistances, ClusterSamples) were evaluated with VDJtools, and phylogenetic trees were built with CLCbio workbench. Using coefficient-of-variation modelling across technical triplicates, the study counted a clone as expanded if it had at least 8 unique UMIs. TCRdb handled the public reads itself, with Q25 trimming in fastp and clone calling in MiXCR, and kept productive beta chains. Rows matching on CDR3 protein sequence are summarized as one entry with the most common DNA and genes. These V and J calls originate from TCRdb's pipeline instead of the authors' own analysis. In this sample the table shows 55,000 to 85,000 distinct CDR3 sequences, 2.5% to 4% of which occur a single time. 4.5% to 6.5% of the sample lies in the top ten.

This clonotype was obtained from a woman aged 45-59 years with multiple sclerosis. The rearrangement combines TRBV20-1 with TRBJ1-1; no D segment can be confidently identified. The material sequenced was PBMCs. The CDR3 sequence is CSISQAGTEAFF. The DNA sequence is as follows: TGCAGTATCAGCCAAGCAGGCACTGAAGCTTTCTTT.